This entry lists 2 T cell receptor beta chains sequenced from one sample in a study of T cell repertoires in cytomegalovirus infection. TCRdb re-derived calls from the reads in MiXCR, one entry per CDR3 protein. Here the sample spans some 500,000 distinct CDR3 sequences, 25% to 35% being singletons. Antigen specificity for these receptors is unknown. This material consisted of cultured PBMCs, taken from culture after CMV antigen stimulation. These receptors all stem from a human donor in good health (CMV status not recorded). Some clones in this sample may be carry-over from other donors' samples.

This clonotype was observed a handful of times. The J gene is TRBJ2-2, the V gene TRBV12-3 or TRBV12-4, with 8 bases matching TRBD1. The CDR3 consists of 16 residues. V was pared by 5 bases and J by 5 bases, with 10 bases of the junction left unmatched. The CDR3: CASSLGQGFRTGELFF. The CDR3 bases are TGTGCCAGCAGTCTCGGACAGGGTTTTAGAACCGGGGAGCTGTTTTTT.

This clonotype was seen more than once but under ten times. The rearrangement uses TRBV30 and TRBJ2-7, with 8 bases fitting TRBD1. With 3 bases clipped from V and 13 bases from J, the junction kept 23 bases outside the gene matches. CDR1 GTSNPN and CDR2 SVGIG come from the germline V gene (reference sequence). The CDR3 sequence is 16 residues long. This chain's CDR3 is CAWRKGKQGEITMSYV. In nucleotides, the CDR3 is TGTGCCTGGAGAAAGGGGAAACAGGGGGAGATCACTATGTCCTACGTC.